A selection of T cell receptor beta chains follows, all from one sample in a study of blood T cell repertoires in COVID-19. TCRdb's copy holds only in-frame clones and misses some; the assay was immunoSEQ multiplex PCR. The table lists roughly 250,000 clones, 88% of them singletons. Sequencing used peripheral blood. The receptors originated from a woman aged 25 to 39 with acute or convalescent COVID-19. The CDR3 runs from the conserved cysteine through the conserved F or W. Fields, in order: J gene, V gene, CDR3 protein.

j_call: TRBJ1-1
v_call: TRBV14
cdr3_aa: CASSLRTGWATEAFF

j_call: TRBJ2-3
v_call: TRBV4-3
cdr3_aa: CASSQEPPGTTSTDTQYF

j_call: TRBJ2-6
v_call: TRBV11-2
cdr3_aa: CASSRLSGSGANVLTF

j_call: TRBJ2-7
v_call: TRBV2
cdr3_aa: CASRPTGTRAHEQYF

j_call: TRBJ2-7
v_call: TRBV11-3
cdr3_aa: CASSFDGLYEQYF

j_call: TRBJ2-7
v_call: TRBV19
cdr3_aa: CASTSGFSSYEQYF

j_call: TRBJ1-4
v_call: TRBV5-6
cdr3_aa: CASSLSGQGQEKLFF

j_call: TRBJ1-3
v_call: TRBV18
cdr3_aa: CASSSAAPYSGNTIYF

j_call: TRBJ2-3
v_call: TRBV19
cdr3_aa: CASWDFTDTQYF

j_call: TRBJ1-3
v_call: TRBV19
cdr3_aa: CASTENGGNTIYF

j_call: TRBJ1-5
v_call: TRBV10-3
cdr3_aa: CAIRGQGSNQPQHF

j_call: TRBJ2-7
v_call: TRBV27
cdr3_aa: CASRGQGYTYEQYF

j_call: TRBJ2-7
v_call: TRBV11-1
cdr3_aa: CASSLIFGGKSYEQYF

j_call: TRBJ2-7
v_call: TRBV5-1
cdr3_aa: CASSEDRPSYEQYF

j_call: TRBJ2-1
v_call: TRBV3-1/TRBV3-2
cdr3_aa: CASSQRARREAEQFF

j_call: TRBJ1-6
v_call: TRBV24-1
cdr3_aa: CATSDLGRPAVYNSPLHF

j_call: TRBJ1-6
v_call: TRBV29-1
cdr3_aa: CSARDRADSPLHF

j_call: TRBJ2-1
v_call: TRBV4-2
cdr3_aa: CASSQVWGQNSYNEQFF

j_call: TRBJ2-7
v_call: TRBV27
cdr3_aa: CASRPGTGGGSYEQYF

j_call: TRBJ1-2
v_call: TRBV5-1
cdr3_aa: CASSQRQGGYGYTF

j_call: TRBJ1-6
v_call: TRBV13
cdr3_aa: CASSLEQGNSPLHF

j_call: TRBJ1-2
v_call: TRBV12-3/TRBV12-4
cdr3_aa: CASSNTGRHGYTF

j_call: TRBJ1-1
v_call: TRBV7-7
cdr3_aa: CASSLDSNTEAFF

j_call: TRBJ2-1
v_call: TRBV9
cdr3_aa: CASSVDDRRYNEQFF

j_call: TRBJ1-1
v_call: TRBV5-4
cdr3_aa: CASSLGNDRNTEAFF

j_call: TRBJ2-2
v_call: TRBV25-1
cdr3_aa: CASSGPWGTGRTGELFF

j_call: TRBJ2-2
v_call: TRBV1
cdr3_aa: CTSSQDRLAGACGDTGELFF

j_call: TRBJ2-2
v_call: TRBV5-1
cdr3_aa: CASSALLAGATGELFF

j_call: TRBJ2-2
v_call: TRBV9
cdr3_aa: CASSGTTRSTGELFF

j_call: TRBJ1-1
v_call: TRBV6-5
cdr3_aa: CASSYLGRSPEAFF

j_call: TRBJ2-3
v_call: TRBV13
cdr3_aa: CASSQQGISDTQYF

j_call: TRBJ1-6
v_call: TRBV9
cdr3_aa: CASREDRSNNSPLHF

j_call: TRBJ1-3
v_call: TRBV11-2
cdr3_aa: CASSLVRGNTIYF

j_call: TRBJ1-2
v_call: TRBV7-2
cdr3_aa: CASSTGGGYGYTF

j_call: TRBJ1-1
v_call: TRBV5-1
cdr3_aa: CASSLVGANTEAFF

j_call: TRBJ1-2
v_call: TRBV29-1
cdr3_aa: CSVEFANPGGYTF

j_call: TRBJ1-2
v_call: TRBV9
cdr3_aa: CASSVQGYDYGYTF

j_call: TRBJ2-1
v_call: TRBV6-5
cdr3_aa: CASSRRESYNEQFF

j_call: TRBJ1-5
v_call: TRBV5-6
cdr3_aa: CASSLRGQGFWQPQHF

j_call: TRBJ2-1
v_call: TRBV24-1
cdr3_aa: CATQREGSYNEQFF

j_call: TRBJ2-2
v_call: TRBV5-1
cdr3_aa: CASSLSTVRTGELFF

j_call: TRBJ1-5
v_call: TRBV24-1
cdr3_aa: CATSETGGVGNQPQHF

j_call: TRBJ1-5
v_call: TRBV6-1
cdr3_aa: CASSPTGAGQPQHF

j_call: TRBJ1-3
v_call: TRBV5-1
cdr3_aa: CASSSTGASGNTIYF

j_call: TRBJ1-2
v_call: TRBV18
cdr3_aa: CASSPIPGQGARSVYGYTF

j_call: TRBJ2-1
v_call: TRBV19
cdr3_aa: CASSIDWDRVSSYNEQFF

j_call: TRBJ1-5
v_call: TRBV7-9
cdr3_aa: CASSLTGEAQPQHF

j_call: TRBJ2-3
v_call: TRBV5-1
cdr3_aa: CASSLGSFTDTQYF